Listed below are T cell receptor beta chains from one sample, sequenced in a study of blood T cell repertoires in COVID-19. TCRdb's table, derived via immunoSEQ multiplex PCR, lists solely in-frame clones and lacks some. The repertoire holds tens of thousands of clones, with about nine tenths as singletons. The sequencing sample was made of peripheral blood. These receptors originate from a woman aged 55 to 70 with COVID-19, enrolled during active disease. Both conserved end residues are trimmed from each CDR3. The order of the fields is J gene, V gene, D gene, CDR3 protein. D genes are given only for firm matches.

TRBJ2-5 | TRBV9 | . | ASSPSGGSSWETQY
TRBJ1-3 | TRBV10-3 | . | AIRDSGNTIY
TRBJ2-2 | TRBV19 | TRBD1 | ASSTLILDRNKFTGELF
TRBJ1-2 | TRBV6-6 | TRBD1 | ASSPEGTGYGYT
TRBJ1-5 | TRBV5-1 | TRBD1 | ASSLGTANQPQH
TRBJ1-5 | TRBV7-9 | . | ASSPGQYQPQH
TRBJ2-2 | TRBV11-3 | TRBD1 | ASSLATRGRGRTGELF
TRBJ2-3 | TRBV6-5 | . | ASRSGLGFTDTQY
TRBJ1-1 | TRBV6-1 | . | ASSESQWNTEAF
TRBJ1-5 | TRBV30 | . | AFQPDGRINQPQH
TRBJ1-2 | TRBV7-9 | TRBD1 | ASSEGARGYT
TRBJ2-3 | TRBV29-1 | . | SVGSSTDTQY
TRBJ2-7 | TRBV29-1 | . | SVGGGFGQGEHEQY
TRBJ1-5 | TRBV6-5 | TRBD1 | ASSIGTGDNQPQH
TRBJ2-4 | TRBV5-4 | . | ASSFLRAGVKNIQY
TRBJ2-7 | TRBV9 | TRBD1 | ASSVGGTGGVGYEQY
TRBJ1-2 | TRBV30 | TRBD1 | AWSVQRGQGYDYGYT
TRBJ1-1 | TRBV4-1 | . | ASSLGGGVLYTEAF
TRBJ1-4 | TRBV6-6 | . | ASSTQGSDNEKLF